Here is one T cell receptor beta chain with its context. Template material for amplifying TCR beta CDR3 regions consisted of RNA transcripts. The study used the HTBI primer set for a first-round RT-PCR of the TCR CDR3. TCRdb passed the multiplex PCR reads through MiXCR, listing each CDR3 protein once. Of some 460,000 distinct CDR3 sequences in the sample, 15% to 19% were seen once. The CDR3 is 18 amino acids. V was pared by 1 base and J by 6 bases, with 22 bases between. Germline assignment: CDR1 SEHNR and CDR2 FQNEAQ (reference sequence). These data belong to a study of T cells in Graves' hyperthyroidism and ophthalmopathy.

The rearrangement uses TRBV7-9 and TRBJ1-5; D gene ambiguous. The sequencing input was blood. This TCR came from a young woman with Graves' hyperthyroidism. The CDR3 coding sequence is TGTGCCAGCAGCTTAGGCCCGGGTGGGGTTGGGTTAGTTCAGCCCCAGCATTTT. Its protein is CASSLGPGGVGLVQPQHF.